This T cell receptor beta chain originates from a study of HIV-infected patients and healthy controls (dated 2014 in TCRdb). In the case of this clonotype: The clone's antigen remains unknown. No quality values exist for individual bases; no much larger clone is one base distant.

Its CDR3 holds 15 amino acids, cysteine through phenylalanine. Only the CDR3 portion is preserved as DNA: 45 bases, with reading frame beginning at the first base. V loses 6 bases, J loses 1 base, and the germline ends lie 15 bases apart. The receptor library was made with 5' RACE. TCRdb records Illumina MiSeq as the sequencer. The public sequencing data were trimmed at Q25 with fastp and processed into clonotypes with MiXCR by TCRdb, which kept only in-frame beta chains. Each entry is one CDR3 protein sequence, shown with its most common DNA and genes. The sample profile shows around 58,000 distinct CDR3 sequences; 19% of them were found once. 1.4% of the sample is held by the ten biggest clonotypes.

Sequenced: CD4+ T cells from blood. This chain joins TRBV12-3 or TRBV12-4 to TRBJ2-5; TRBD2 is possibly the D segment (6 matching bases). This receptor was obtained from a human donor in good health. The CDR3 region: CASSPGDAAQETQYF. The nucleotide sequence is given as TGTGCCAGCAGCCCGGGGGATGCGGCCCAAGAGACCCAGTACTTC.